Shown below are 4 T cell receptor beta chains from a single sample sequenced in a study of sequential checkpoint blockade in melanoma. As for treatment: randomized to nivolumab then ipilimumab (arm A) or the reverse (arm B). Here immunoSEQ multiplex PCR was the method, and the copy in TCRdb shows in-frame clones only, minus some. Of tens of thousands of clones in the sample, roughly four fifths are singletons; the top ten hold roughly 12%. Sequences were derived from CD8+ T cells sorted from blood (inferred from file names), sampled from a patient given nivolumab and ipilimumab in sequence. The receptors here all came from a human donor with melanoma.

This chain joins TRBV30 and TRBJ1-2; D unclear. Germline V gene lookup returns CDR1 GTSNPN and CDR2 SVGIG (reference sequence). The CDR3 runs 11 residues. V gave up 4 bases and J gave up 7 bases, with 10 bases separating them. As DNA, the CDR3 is TGTGCCTGGATGAGGACTACTGGCTACACCTTC. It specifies CAWMRTTGYTF.

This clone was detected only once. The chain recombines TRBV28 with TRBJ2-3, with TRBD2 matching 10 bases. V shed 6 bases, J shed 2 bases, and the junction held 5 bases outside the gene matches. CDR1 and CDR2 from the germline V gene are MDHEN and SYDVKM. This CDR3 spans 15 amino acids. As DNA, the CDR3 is TGTGCCAGCAGCCCGGGACTAGCGATCACAGATACGCAGTATTTT. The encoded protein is CASSPGLAITDTQYF.

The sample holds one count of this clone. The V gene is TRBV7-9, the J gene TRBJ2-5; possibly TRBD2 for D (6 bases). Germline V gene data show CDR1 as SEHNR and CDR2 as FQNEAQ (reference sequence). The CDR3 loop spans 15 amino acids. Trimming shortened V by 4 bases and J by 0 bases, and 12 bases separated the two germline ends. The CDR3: CASSSTGLHQETQYF. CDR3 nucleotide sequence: TGTGCCAGCAGCTCTACGGGACTGCACCAAGAGACCCAGTACTTC.

CDR3 nucleotides: TGTGCCAGCAGTTGGCGTGGACAGGACACTGAAGCTTTCTTT. Encoded protein: CASSWRGQDTEAFF. V gene TRBV27 combines with J gene TRBJ1-1; 7 positions agree with TRBD1. The germline V gene encodes CDR1 MNHEY and CDR2 SMNVEV (reference sequence). Losses at the gene ends were 4 bases for V and 3 bases for J; bases not matched to a gene: 5. The CDR3 totals 14 residues.